Listed here are 26 T cell receptor beta chains from one sample, sequenced in a study of identical twins. TCRdb re-called the 5' RACE reads through MiXCR, storing one row per CDR3 protein. The sample contains around 1.7 million distinct CDR3 sequences, less than 35% of which appear only once. The sequencing input was cord blood. Source of these receptors: a newborn girl in good health.

This chain links TRBV7-2 with TRBJ2-7, with 9 bases matching TRBD1. V shed 4 bases and J 0 bases; nucleotides not matched to a gene: 4. Germline CDR1 and CDR2: SGHTA and FQGNSA. CDR3 length equals 15 residues. This CDR3 is CASSYRDRVSYEQYF. The CDR3 bases are TGTGCCAGCAGCTACCGGGACAGGGTCTCCTACGAGCAGTACTTC.

This clonotype occurred a few times. The chain links TRBV6-1 to TRBJ2-5; TRBD1 matches at 10 bases. Germline V lookup: CDR1 MNHNS, CDR2 SASEGT. V trimming: 4 bases; J trimming: 4 bases; junction bases outside the gene matches: 3. This CDR3 comprises 14 residues. In nucleotides, the CDR3 is TGTGCCAGCAGTGCAGACAGGGGGCGAGAGACCCAGTACTTC. This gives the protein CASSADRGRETQYF.

The genes are TRBV6-1 and TRBJ2-5, with 9 bases fitting TRBD1. The DNA end favors TRBJ2-4, so the J call may be wrong. Germline V gene lookup returns CDR1 MNHNS and CDR2 SASEGT. This CDR3 is 15 amino acids long. In DNA, the CDR3 is TGTGCCAGCAGTCCAATGGGACAGGGCAAAAACATTCAGTACTTC. Its translation: CASSPMGQGKNIQYF.

The J gene is TRBJ1-2, the V gene TRBV19; D uncertain. The V end lost 3 bases, the J end lost 8 bases, and 7 bases lay between the germline ends. Looked up from germline, CDR1 is LNHDA and CDR2 is SQIVND (reference sequence). There are 11 residues in the CDR3. CDR3 nucleotides: TGTGCCAGTAGTATGGCAGACGGCTACACCTTC. Its translation is CASSMADGYTF.

The gene calls are TRBV6-6 and TRBJ2-1; TRBD2 aligns across 12 bases. The ends lost 0 bases at V and 6 bases at J; junction bases unmatched: 3. CDR3 size: 16 residues. CDR1 and CDR2 from the germline V gene are MNHNY and SVGAGI (reference sequence). CDR3 protein: CASSYSWGLAGNEQFF. CDR3 nucleotides: TGTGCCAGCAGTTACTCGTGGGGACTAGCGGGCAATGAGCAGTTCTTC.

The rearrangement uses TRBV24-1 and TRBJ1-2; D call uncertain. The V gene's germline CDR1 is KGHDR and CDR2 SFDVKD. The CDR3 loop spans 14 amino acids. V lost 3 bases to trimming and J lost 4 bases, with 11 bases between them. The CDR3 protein is CATSDGEASYGYTF. CDR3 DNA sequence: TGTGCCACCAGTGATGGGGAGGCTAGCTATGGCTACACCTTC.

This clonotype turned up a few times. The CDR3 region has the DNA TGCAGCGTAGCGGGACTAGCCCTGGCGGTGGATACGCAGTATTTT. Translating it yields CSVAGLALAVDTQYF. The chain has TRBV29-1 and TRBJ2-3; TRBD2 matches at 9 bases. Germline V gene data show CDR1 as SQVTM and CDR2 as ANQGSEA. The V gene end was trimmed by 6 bases and the J gene end by 6 bases; junction bases not matched to a gene: 13. This CDR3 has 15 residues.

This clonotype was picked up many times. This rearrangement joins TRBV12-3 or TRBV12-4 to TRBJ2-7; TRBD1 might be the D (6 bases). This CDR3 has 14 amino acids. Trimming pared 6 bases from V and 3 bases from J, leaving 15 bases between. The CDR3 region is CASRSSGQSYEQYF. Here the CDR3 DNA reads TGTGCCAGCAGGTCATCGGGACAAAGCTACGAGCAGTACTTC.

The chain uses TRBV7-4 and TRBJ2-3; D possibly corresponds to TRBD1 (6 bases). The CDR3 has 18 amino acids. CDR1 is SGHVT and CDR2 is SQSDAQ in the germline V gene. The V end was cut by 3 bases, the J end by 2 bases, with 21 bases between. CDR3 sequence reads: CASSLGCPGTLITDTQYF. CDR3 nucleotides: TGTGCCAGCAGCTTGGGGTGTCCAGGGACACTAATCACAGATACGCAGTATTTT.

The rearrangement links TRBV7-2 to TRBJ2-1, with D possibly called TRBD1 or TRBD2 (5 bases each). V lost 5 bases, J lost 4 bases, and 9 bases lay in between. The germline V gene has CDR1 SGHTA and CDR2 FQGNSA. The CDR3 is 13 residues long. CDR3 amino acids: CASSRDVYNEQFF. The CDR3 bases are TGTGCCAGCAGCCGGGACGTTTACAATGAGCAGTTCTTC.

At least ten counts were recorded for this clonotype. The chain employs TRBV27 and TRBJ2-5; a possible D gene is TRBD1 (5 bases). Germline V CDR1 and CDR2: MNHEY, SMNVEV (reference sequence). The ends were cut back, 5 bases at V and 11 bases at J, with 15 bases in the middle. The CDR3 runs to 12 residues. The CDR3 nucleotides are TGTGCCAGCAGTCCTAGGGGTTGGGTGCAGTACTTC. Protein sequence: CASSPRGWVQYF.

The rearrangement joins TRBV28 to TRBJ2-1, with 9 bases lining up with TRBD2. This CDR3 has 17 amino acids. Germline CDR1 and CDR2: MDHEN and SYDVKM. Germline trimming cut 5 bases from V and 0 bases from J; bases unmatched to any gene: 8. The CDR3 nucleotides are TGTGCCAGCAGTACCACGAGGACTAGCGCCTCCTACAATGAGCAGTTCTTC. Its translation is CASSTTRTSASYNEQFF.

This clonotype was picked up many times. This chain uses TRBV7-2 with TRBJ2-3; D gene unclear. V lost 3 bases and J 2 bases, leaving 21 bases between the germline ends. Germline V gene sequence: CDR1 SGHTA, CDR2 FQGNSA. The CDR3 is made up of 18 amino acids. CDR3 DNA sequence: TGTGCCAGCAGCTTGGAAACTCCCAGAACCCTGACCACAGATACGCAGTATTTT. This codes for CASSLETPRTLTTDTQYF.

V usage is TRBV20-1 and J usage is TRBJ2-2; the D is unclear. V dropped 0 bases and J dropped 0 bases, with 11 bases sitting between them. The CDR3 contains 16 residues. Germline CDR1 is DFQATT and CDR2 is SNEGSKA (reference sequence). Written as DNA, the CDR3 is TGCAGTGCTAGAGATTACGGCACCACGAACACCGGGGAGCTGTTTTTT. Translating it yields CSARDYGTTNTGELFF.

DNA for the CDR3: TGTGCCAGCAGTTACACGGACAGGAACACTGAAGCTTTCTTT. This translates into CASSYTDRNTEAFF. The rearrangement links TRBV6-6 to TRBJ1-1, with TRBD1 as a possible D gene (6 bases). Germline lookup yields CDR1 MNHNY and CDR2 SVGAGI (reference sequence). This CDR3 is built from 14 residues. V lost 2 bases and J lost 1, with 8 bases in between.

This chain joins TRBV20-1 and TRBJ2-2; no definite D call. Germline V gene data show CDR1 as DFQATT and CDR2 as SNEGSKA (reference sequence). The V end was cut by 5 bases, the J end by 6 bases, with 10 bases between. This CDR3 contains 12 residues. The CDR3 DNA sequence: TGCAGTGCTCCCTATTTTCCCGGGGAGCTGTTTTTT. This encodes CSAPYFPGELFF.

This sequence joins TRBV5-1 and TRBJ1-5; no definite D call. CDR3 size: 17 residues. In germline, CDR1 is SGHRS, CDR2 YFSETQ. V dropped 0 bases and J dropped 0 bases, with 13 bases sitting between them. CDR3 loop: CASSLDGVGYSNQPQHF. In nucleotides, the CDR3 is TGCGCCAGCAGCTTGGATGGGGTGGGGTATAGCAATCAGCCCCAGCATTTT.

The V gene is TRBV19, the J gene TRBJ1-6; D is possibly TRBD1 (5 bases). CDR1 and CDR2 (germline): LNHDA, SQIVND (reference sequence). CDR3 size: 14 residues. V was pared by 3 bases and J by 4 bases, with 7 bases between. This CDR3 is CASSMGGYNSPLHF. The CDR3 coding sequence is TGTGCCAGTAGTATGGGGGGATATAATTCACCCCTCCACTTT. Based on the CDR3 plus reference TRBV19 and TRBJ1-6, the full variable domain is DGGITQSPKYLFRKEGQNVTLSCEQNLNHDAMYWYRQDPGQGLRLIYYSQIVNDFQKGDIAEGYSVSREKKESFPLTVTSAQKNPTAFYLCASSMGGYNSPLHFGNGTRLTVT.

This clonotype occurred many times. The genes are TRBV12-3 or TRBV12-4 and TRBJ2-7; 7 bases align to TRBD2. V lost 1 base, J lost 2 bases, and 8 bases stayed unmatched. The length of the CDR3 is 16 residues. The CDR3 DNA reads TGTGCCAGCAGTTTAGTTCGGACTAGTCTTCCCTACGAGCAGTACTTC. It encodes CASSLVRTSLPYEQYF.

V and J are TRBV6-5 and TRBJ2-1; 14 bases agree with TRBD2. Germline CDR1 MNHEY, CDR2 SVGAGI. The trim removed 2 bases at V and 2 bases at J, leaving 5 bases unmatched. This CDR3 is built from 18 residues. CDR3 residues: CASSYVWTSGGTYNEQFF. DNA of the CDR3: TGTGCCAGCAGTTACGTCTGGACTAGCGGGGGGACCTACAATGAGCAGTTCTTC.

The chain uses TRBV5-1 and TRBJ2-2; possibly TRBD1 or TRBD2 for D (5 bases each). This CDR3 has 15 amino acids. Looked up from germline, CDR1 is SGHRS and CDR2 is YFSETQ. The V and J ends lost 0 bases and 4 bases respectively, with 10 bases between them. The CDR3 sequence is CASSLAVGGTGELFF. CDR3 bases: TGCGCCAGCAGCTTGGCTGTTGGGGGCACCGGGGAGCTGTTTTTT. Variable domain in full (rest from reference TRBV5-1 and TRBJ2-2): KAGVTQTPRYLIKTRGQQVTLSCSPISGHRSVSWYQQTPGQGLQFLFEYFSETQRNKGNFPGRFSGRQFSNSRSEMNVSTLELGDSALYLCASSLAVGGTGELFFGEGSRLTVL.

This clonotype was seen a handful of times. The chain joins TRBV28 to TRBJ2-6; the D gene is possibly TRBD1 (6 bases). The CDR3 runs 16 residues. V was cut by 8 bases and J by 0 bases, with 14 bases left in between. Germline CDR1 is MDHEN and CDR2 is SYDVKM. The CDR3 coding sequence is TGTGCCAGCGCCAAAACAGGGTACTCTGGGGCCAACGTCCTGACTTTC. Residues: CASAKTGYSGANVLTF.

A few counts support this clonotype. This chain connects TRBV4-2 to TRBJ2-3; 9 bases line up with TRBD2. The V segment lost 2 bases and the J segment 4 bases; nucleotides outside the gene matches: 10. Germline values: CDR1 LGHNA, CDR2 YNFKEQ. The CDR3 has 17 residues. This CDR3 reads CASSQTGGRAQPDTQYF. The CDR3 nucleotides read TGTGCCAGCAGCCAAACAGGCGGGAGGGCCCAGCCAGATACGCAGTATTTT.

This clonotype was recorded many times. The chain is built from TRBV10-3 and TRBJ2-3, with D perhaps TRBD2 (5 bases). The CDR3 is 15 residues long. V lost 6 bases and J 1 base, leaving 14 bases between the germline ends. Germline lookup yields CDR1 ENHRY and CDR2 SYGVKD. In DNA form, the CDR3 reads TGTGCCATCAGCCGGGCCGGGGTCGGCACAGATACGCAGTATTTT. It specifies CAISRAGVGTDTQYF.

The chain uses TRBV6-6 and TRBJ1-4; weak D call: TRBD2 (6 bases). TRBJ2-2 matches the DNA end more closely, so the J call is doubtful. This CDR3 is built from 15 residues. Germline-derived CDR1 and CDR2 are MNHNY and SVGAGI (reference sequence). In DNA, the CDR3 is TGTGCCAGCAGTTACTCGACGGGGGTCGAGAGGGAGCTGTTTTTT. Translating it yields CASSYSTGVERELFF.

In nucleotides, the CDR3 is TGTGCCAGCAGCCAGAAGGGGACGGATCAGCCCCAGCATTTT. Its translation is CASSQKGTDQPQHF. This chain links TRBV7-8 with TRBJ1-5; the D gene is possibly TRBD1 (5 bases). CDR1 SGHVS and CDR2 FQNEAQ come from the germline V gene. The V end was cut by 5 bases, the J end by 5 bases, with 13 bases between. CDR3 length equals 14 residues.